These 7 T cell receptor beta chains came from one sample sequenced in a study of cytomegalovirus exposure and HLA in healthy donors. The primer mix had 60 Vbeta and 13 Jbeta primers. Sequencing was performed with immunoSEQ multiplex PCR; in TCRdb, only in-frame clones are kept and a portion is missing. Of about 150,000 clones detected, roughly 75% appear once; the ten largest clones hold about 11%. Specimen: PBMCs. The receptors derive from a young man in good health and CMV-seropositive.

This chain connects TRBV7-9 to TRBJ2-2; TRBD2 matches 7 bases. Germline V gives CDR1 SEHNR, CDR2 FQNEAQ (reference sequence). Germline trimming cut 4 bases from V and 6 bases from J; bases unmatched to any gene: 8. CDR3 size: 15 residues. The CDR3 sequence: CASSSRLALAGELFF. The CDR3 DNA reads TGTGCCAGCAGCTCGCGACTAGCCCTTGCCGGGGAGCTGTTTTTT.

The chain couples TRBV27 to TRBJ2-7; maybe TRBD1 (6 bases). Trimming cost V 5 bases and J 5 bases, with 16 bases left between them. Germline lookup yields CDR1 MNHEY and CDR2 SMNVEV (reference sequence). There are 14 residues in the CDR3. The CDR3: CASSRQEFLHEQYF. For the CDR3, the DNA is TGTGCCAGCAGTAGACAGGAGTTCCTCCACGAGCAGTACTTC.

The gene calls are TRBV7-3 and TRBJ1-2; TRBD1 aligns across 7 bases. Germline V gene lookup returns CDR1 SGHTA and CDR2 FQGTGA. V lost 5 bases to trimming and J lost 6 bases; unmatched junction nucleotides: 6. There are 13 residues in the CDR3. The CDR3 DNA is TGTGCCAGCAGCCCGAGACAGGGAGATGGCTACACCTTC. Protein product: CASSPRQGDGYTF.

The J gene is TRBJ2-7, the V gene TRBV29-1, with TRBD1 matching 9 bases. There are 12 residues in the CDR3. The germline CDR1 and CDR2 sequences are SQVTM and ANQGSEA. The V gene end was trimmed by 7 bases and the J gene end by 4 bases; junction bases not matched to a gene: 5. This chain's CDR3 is CSGGQGLYEQYF. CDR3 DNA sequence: TGCAGCGGGGGACAGGGTTTGTACGAGCAGTACTTC.

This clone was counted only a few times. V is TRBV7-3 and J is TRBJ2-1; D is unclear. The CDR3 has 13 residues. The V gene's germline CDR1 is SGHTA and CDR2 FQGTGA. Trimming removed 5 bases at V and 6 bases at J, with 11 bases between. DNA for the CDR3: TGTGCCAGCAGCCCCTATACAGCCAATGAGCAGTTCTTC. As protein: CASSPYTANEQFF.

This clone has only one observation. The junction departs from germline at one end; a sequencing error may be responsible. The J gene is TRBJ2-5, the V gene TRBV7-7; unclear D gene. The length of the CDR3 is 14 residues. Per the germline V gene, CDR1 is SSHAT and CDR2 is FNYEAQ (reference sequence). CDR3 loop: CASSVLPPPETQYF. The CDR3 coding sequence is TGTGCTAGCAGCGTACTCCCCCCCCCGGAGACCCAGTACTTC.

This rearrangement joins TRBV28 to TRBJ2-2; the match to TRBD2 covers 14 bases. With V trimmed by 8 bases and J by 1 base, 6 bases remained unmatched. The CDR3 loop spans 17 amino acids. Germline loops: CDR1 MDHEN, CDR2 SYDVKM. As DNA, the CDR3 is TGTGCCAGCTTGACTAGCGGGAGGGCCCTGAACACCGGGGAGCTGTTTTTT. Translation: CASLTSGRALNTGELFF.